The source of this T cell receptor (beta chain) is a study of response to subunit inactivated influenza vaccine. TCRdb redid the calling of the RT-PCR reads with MiXCR, one entry per CDR3 protein. The sample lists over 650,000 distinct CDR3 sequences, less than 20% occurring once. CDR3 length equals 15 residues. Germline V gives CDR1 MNHEY, CDR2 SVGAGI. Trimming took 3 bases from V and 6 from J; bases not matched to a gene: 11. J is TRBJ2-7 and V is TRBV6-5, with TRBD1 matching over 7 bases. The sequence came from a man in his fifties or sixties who received an inactivated influenza vaccine. The sequencing used PBMCs from blood, collected 5 to 6 days after vaccination. CDR3 loop: CASSYRLTGQGEQYF. The CDR3 bases are TGTGCCAGCAGTTATCGGTTGACAGGGCAAGGCGAGCAGTACTTC.